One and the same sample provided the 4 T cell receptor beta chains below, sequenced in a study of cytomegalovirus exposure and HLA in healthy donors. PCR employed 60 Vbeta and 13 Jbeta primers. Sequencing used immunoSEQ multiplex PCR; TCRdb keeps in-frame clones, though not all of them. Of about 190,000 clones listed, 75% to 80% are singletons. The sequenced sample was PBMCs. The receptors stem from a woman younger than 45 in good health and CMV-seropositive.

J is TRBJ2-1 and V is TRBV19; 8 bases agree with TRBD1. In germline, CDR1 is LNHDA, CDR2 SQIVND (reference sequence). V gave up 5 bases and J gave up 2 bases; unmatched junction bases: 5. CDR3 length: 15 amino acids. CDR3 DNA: TGTGCCAGTAGTTCAGCAGGGGGCGCCTACAATGAGCAGTTCTTC. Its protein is CASSSAGGAYNEQFF.

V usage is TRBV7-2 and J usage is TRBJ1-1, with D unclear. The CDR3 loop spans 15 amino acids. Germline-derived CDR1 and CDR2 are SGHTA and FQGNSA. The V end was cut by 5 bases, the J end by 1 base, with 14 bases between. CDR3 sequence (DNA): TGTGCCAGCAGCCTCCTGATCGACTCGAACACTGAAGCTTTCTTT. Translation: CASSLLIDSNTEAFF.

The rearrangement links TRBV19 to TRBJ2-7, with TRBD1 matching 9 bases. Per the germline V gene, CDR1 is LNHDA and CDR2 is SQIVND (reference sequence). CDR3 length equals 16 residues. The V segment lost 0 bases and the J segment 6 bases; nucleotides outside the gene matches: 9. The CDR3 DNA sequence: TGTGCCAGTAGTATAGATGCCCGGGACAGGGAAGGCGAGCAGTACTTC. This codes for CASSIDARDREGEQYF. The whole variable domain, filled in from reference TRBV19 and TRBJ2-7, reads DGGITQSPKYLFRKEGQNVTLSCEQNLNHDAMYWYRQDPGQGLRLIYYSQIVNDFQKGDIAEGYSVSREKKESFPLTVTSAQKNPTAFYLCASSIDARDREGEQYFGPGTRLTVT.

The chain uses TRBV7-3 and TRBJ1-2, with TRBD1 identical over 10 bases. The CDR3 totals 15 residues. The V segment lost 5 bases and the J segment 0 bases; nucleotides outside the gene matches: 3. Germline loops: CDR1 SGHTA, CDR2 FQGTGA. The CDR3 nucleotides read TGTGCCAGCAGCCCTGGGACAGGGGCTAACTATGGCTACACCTTC. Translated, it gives CASSPGTGANYGYTF.